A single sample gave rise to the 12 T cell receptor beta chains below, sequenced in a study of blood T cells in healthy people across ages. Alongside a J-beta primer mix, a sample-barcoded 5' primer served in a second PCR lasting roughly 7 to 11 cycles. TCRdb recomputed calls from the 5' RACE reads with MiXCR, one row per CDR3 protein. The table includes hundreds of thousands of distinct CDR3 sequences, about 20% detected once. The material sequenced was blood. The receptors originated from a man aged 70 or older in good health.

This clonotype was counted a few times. Here the CDR3 DNA reads TGCGCCAGCAGCTTGGCGGGACAGAGGAATCAGCCCCAGCATTTT. Translation: CASSLAGQRNQPQHF. J is TRBJ1-5 and V is TRBV5-1; TRBD1 agrees at 7 bases. CDR3 size: 15 residues. CDR1 is SGHRS, CDR2 YFSETQ, per germline. V trimming: 0 bases; J trimming: 4 bases; junction bases outside the gene matches: 4.

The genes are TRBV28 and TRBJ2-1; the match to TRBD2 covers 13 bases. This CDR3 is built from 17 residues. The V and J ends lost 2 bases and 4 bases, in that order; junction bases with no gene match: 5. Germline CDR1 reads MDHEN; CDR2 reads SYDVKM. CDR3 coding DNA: TGTGCCAGCAGTTTAACACCGACTAGCGGGGGGTACAATGAGCAGTTCTTC. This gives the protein CASSLTPTSGGYNEQFF.

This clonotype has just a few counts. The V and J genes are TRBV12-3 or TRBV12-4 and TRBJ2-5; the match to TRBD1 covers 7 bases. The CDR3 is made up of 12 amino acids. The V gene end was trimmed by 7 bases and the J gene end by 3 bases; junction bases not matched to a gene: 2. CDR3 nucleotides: TGTGCCAGCAATACAGGGGAAGAGACCCAGTACTTC. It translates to CASNTGEETQYF.

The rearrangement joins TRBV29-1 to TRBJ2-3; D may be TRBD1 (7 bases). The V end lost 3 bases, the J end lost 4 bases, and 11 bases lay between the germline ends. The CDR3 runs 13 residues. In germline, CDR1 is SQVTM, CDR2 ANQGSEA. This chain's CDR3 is CSVDGRGADTQYF. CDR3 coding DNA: TGCAGCGTTGACGGCAGGGGGGCAGATACGCAGTATTTT.

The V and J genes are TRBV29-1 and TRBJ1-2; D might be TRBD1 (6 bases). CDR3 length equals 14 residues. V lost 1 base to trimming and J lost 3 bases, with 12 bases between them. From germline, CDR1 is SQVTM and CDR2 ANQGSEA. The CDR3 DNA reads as TGCAGCGTTGAAGGTCGAGGGGGGGACTATGGCTACACCTTC. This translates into CSVEGRGGDYGYTF.

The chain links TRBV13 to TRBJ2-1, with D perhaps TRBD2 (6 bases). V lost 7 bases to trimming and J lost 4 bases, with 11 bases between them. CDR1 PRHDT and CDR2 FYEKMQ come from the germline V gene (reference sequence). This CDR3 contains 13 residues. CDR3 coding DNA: TGTGCCAGCACCGAGCGGGCATACAATGAGCAGTTCTTC. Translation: CASTERAYNEQFF.

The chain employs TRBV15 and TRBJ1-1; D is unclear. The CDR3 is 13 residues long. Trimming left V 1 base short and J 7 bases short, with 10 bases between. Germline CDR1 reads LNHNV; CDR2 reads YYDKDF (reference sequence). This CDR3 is CATSRAVGIEAFF. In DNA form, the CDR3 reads TGTGCCACCAGCAGAGCTGTGGGGATTGAAGCTTTCTTT.

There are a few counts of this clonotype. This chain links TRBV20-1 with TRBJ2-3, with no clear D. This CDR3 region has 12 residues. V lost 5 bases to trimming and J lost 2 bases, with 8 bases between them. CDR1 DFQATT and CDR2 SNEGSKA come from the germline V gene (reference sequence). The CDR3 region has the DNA TGCAGTGCTTCCAGATTCACAGATACGCAGTATTTT. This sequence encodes CSASRFTDTQYF.

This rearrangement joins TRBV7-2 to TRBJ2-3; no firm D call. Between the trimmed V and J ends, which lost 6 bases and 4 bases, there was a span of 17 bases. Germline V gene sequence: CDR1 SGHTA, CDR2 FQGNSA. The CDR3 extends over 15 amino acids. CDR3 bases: TGTGCCAGCAGTCCCTCGCCATACCCCGCAGATACGCAGTATTTT. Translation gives CASSPSPYPADTQYF.

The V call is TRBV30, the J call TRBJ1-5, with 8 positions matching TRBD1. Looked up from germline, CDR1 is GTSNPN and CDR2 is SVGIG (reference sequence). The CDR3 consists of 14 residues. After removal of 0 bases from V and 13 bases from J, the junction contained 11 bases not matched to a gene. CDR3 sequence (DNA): TGTGCCTGGAGTGTATGGGACAGGACCTTCCAGCAGCATTTT. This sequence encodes CAWSVWDRTFQQHF. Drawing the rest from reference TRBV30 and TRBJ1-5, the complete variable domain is SQTIHQWPATLVQPVGSPLSLECTVEGTSNPNLYWYRQAAGRGLQLLFYSVGIGQISSEVPQNLSASRPQDRQFILSSKKLLLSDSGFYLCAWSVWDRTFQQHFGDGTRLSIL.

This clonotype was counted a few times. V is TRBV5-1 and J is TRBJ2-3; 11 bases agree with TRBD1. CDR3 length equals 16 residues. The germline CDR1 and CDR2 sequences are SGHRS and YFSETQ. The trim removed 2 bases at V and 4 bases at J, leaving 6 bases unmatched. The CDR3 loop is CASSFAWTGGADTQYF. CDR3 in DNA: TGCGCCAGCAGCTTTGCATGGACAGGGGGCGCAGATACGCAGTATTTT. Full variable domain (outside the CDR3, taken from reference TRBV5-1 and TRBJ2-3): KAGVTQTPRYLIKTRGQQVTLSCSPISGHRSVSWYQQTPGQGLQFLFEYFSETQRNKGNFPGRFSGRQFSNSRSEMNVSTLELGDSALYLCASSFAWTGGADTQYFGPGTRLTVL.

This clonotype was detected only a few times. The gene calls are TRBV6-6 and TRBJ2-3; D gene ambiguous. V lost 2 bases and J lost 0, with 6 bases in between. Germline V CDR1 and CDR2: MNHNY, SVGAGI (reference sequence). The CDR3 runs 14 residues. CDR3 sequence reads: CASSYGQSTDTQYF. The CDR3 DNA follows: TGTGCCAGCAGTTACGGTCAGAGCACAGATACGCAGTATTTT.